The sample holds a few counts of the clone carrying this T cell receptor beta chain. These data are taken from a study of blood T cell repertoires in COVID-19. Turning to the study itself: PBMCs, B-cell-depleted T cells, or T cells were the source of the cDNA or gDNA that made up the material.

Measured with immunoSEQ multiplex PCR; TCRdb has only the in-frame clones, and not every one. This table holds about 190,000 clones, about 85% found once. The TCR sequence derives from a human donor in a cohort sampled during active COVID-19. The sequenced material came from peripheral blood.

The CDR3 bases are TGCAGCGTTAGGAGAGAAGCTGATGGCTACACCTTC. Its translation: CSVRREADGYTF. This chain links TRBV29-1 with TRBJ1-2; D is ambiguous. Germline-derived CDR1 and CDR2 are SQVTM and ANQGSEA. This CDR3 spans 12 amino acids. Trimming left V 5 bases short and J 6 bases short, with 13 bases between.